Each of the 24 T cell receptor beta chains below was sequenced from the same sample in a study of T cell responses to AZD1222 COVID-19 vaccine. Profiling relied on immunoSEQ multiplex PCR, and the TCRdb table lists in-frame clones only, not all of them. The sample contains 150,000 to 200,000 clones, almost 90% of which appear only once. The input for sequencing was peripheral blood, taken 28 days after the second AZD1222 dose. The source of these receptors is an adult who received the AZD1222 COVID-19 vaccine.

This clone showed up just once. The J gene is TRBJ1-2, the V gene TRBV19, with TRBD1 as a possible D gene (6 bases). The CDR3 sequence is 14 residues long. Germline V gives CDR1 LNHDA, CDR2 SQIVND (reference sequence). Trimming took off 5 bases at V and 4 bases at J, with 14 bases between the two ends. The CDR3 coding sequence is TGTGCCAGTAGTGTACAGGGTCGAGGCTATGGCTACACCTTC. This translates into CASSVQGRGYGYTF.

The chain combines TRBV2 with TRBJ1-5; 7 bases are a match to TRBD1. The CDR3 has 14 residues. CDR1 is SNHLY and CDR2 is FYNNEI in the germline V gene. V lost 6 bases and J lost 1; bases outside the gene matches: 3. The CDR3 DNA is TGTGCCAGCAGAGGGGGCGCGAGCAATCAGCCCCAGCATTTT. This encodes CASRGGASNQPQHF.

This CDR3 is CATRRPKSTDTQYF. CDR3 bases: TGTGCCACCAGACGACCGAAAAGCACAGATACGCAGTATTTT. The V gene is TRBV6-5, the J gene TRBJ2-3, with no clear D. V lost 10 bases and J 0 bases, leaving 14 bases between the germline ends. This CDR3 contains 14 residues. The germline gives CDR1 MNHEY, CDR2 SVGAGI.

The chain employs TRBV2 and TRBJ2-6; the D gene is possibly TRBD1 (5 bases). Germline CDR1 reads SNHLY; CDR2 reads FYNNEI. The CDR3 sequence is 16 residues long. Trimming left V 6 bases short and J 0 bases short, with 12 bases between. The CDR3 nucleotides are TGTGCCAGCAGCACCCAGGGCTTCTCTGGGGCCAACGTCCTGACTTTC. It is translated as CASSTQGFSGANVLTF.

This clone is a singleton in its sample. This chain links TRBV4-2 with TRBJ1-4, with D perhaps TRBD1 (5 bases). V was pared by 7 bases and J by 4 bases, with 16 bases between. The length of the CDR3 is 15 residues. Germline V CDR1 and CDR2: LGHNA, YNFKEQ. This CDR3 reads CASTPGDGSNEKLFF. CDR3 sequence (DNA): TGTGCCAGCACCCCCGGGGACGGAAGTAATGAAAAACTGTTTTTT.

V and J are TRBV19 and TRBJ1-5; 10 bases align to TRBD1. Unmatched junction bases numbered 17, after V lost 9 bases and J lost 3 bases. The CDR3 has 18 residues. Germline V gene lookup returns CDR1 LNHDA and CDR2 SQIVND (reference sequence). The DNA for the CDR3 is TGTGCCAGCCTAAAATCGGGGACAGGGGTCACCCACAATCAGCCCCAGCATTTT. Its protein product is CASLKSGTGVTHNQPQHF.

The rearrangement links TRBV18 to TRBJ2-2; 8 bases match TRBD2. Trimming cost V 0 bases and J 7 bases; bases outside gene matches: 7. This CDR3 has 16 residues. CDR1 is KGHSH and CDR2 is LQKENI in the germline V gene. CDR3 sequence: CASSPPAAGGVGELFF. The CDR3 region has the DNA TGTGCCAGCTCACCACCCGCCGCGGGGGGCGTCGGGGAGCTGTTTTTT.

The gene calls are TRBV9 and TRBJ2-5; 8 bases are a match to TRBD1. V gave up 3 bases and J gave up 2 bases; unmatched junction bases: 6. The CDR3 has 15 amino acids. Germline CDR1 reads SGDLS; CDR2 reads YYNGEE. CDR3 in amino acids: CASSARDRRQETQYF. The CDR3 nucleotides read TGTGCCAGCAGCGCCCGGGACAGGCGACAAGAGACCCAGTACTTC.

The chain is built from TRBV4-1 and TRBJ1-2; perhaps TRBD1 as D (5 bases). This CDR3 comprises 14 residues. V shed 1 base and J shed 3 bases, with 9 bases lying between them. Germline V CDR1 and CDR2: MGHRA, YSYEKL. CDR3 in amino acids: CASSQGTRDYGYTF. CDR3 coding DNA: TGCGCCAGCAGCCAAGGGACCAGGGACTATGGCTACACCTTC.

The genes are TRBV7-2 and TRBJ1-4, with 10 bases that match TRBD1. Trimming took 5 bases from V and 3 from J; bases not matched to a gene: 6. CDR1 is SGHTA, CDR2 FQGNSA, per germline. This CDR3 is 16 amino acids long. CDR3 loop: CASSPLGQGSNEKLFF. As DNA, the CDR3 is TGTGCCAGCAGCCCGTTGGGACAGGGGTCTAATGAAAAACTGTTTTTT.

V is TRBV18 and J is TRBJ1-2; 9 bases are a match to TRBD1. Germline lookup yields CDR1 KGHSH and CDR2 LQKENI. The CDR3 has 15 residues. V shed 3 bases, J shed 8 bases, and the junction held 10 bases outside the gene matches. CDR3 sequence (DNA): TGTGCCAGCTCACCCGACCCGGGACAGGGTTACGGCTACACCTTC. Its translation: CASSPDPGQGYGYTF.

This chain connects TRBV5-8 to TRBJ1-2; D gene uncertain. The CDR3 runs 15 residues. Trimming removed 1 base at V and 8 bases at J, with 18 bases between. Germline CDR1 SGHTS, CDR2 YDEGEE. The CDR3 loop reads CASSLMTRVGRGYTF. In DNA, the CDR3 is TGTGCCAGCAGCTTGATGACGCGGGTAGGGCGAGGCTACACCTTC. Based on the CDR3 plus reference TRBV5-8 and TRBJ1-2, the full variable domain is EAGVTQSPTHLIKTRGQQATLRCSPISGHTSVYWYQQALGLGLQFLLWYDEGEERNRGNFPPRFSGRQFPNYSSELNVNALELEDSALYLCASSLMTRVGRGYTFGSGTRLTVV.

As regards this clone: No DNA is shown, since the ends of the CDR3 on it are uncertain; the CDR3 is the one TCRdb lists. CDR3 protein: CASTLVAGGSIF. The chain has TRBV2 and TRBJ2-1; the table's D gene call, TRBD2, was not cross checked with the DNA. Germline-derived CDR1 and CDR2 are SNHLY and FYNNEI. Both ends counted, the CDR3 spans 12 residues.

The rearrangement joins TRBV19 to TRBJ2-2; D might be TRBD1 (6 bases). The CDR3 contains 13 residues. V was trimmed by 5 bases and J by 7 bases, leaving 11 bases between them. In germline, CDR1 is LNHDA, CDR2 SQIVND (reference sequence). The CDR3 DNA sequence: TGTGCCAGTAGTTCCCAGGGGTACGGGGAGCTGTTTTTT. Its protein is CASSSQGYGELFF.

The chain is built from TRBV9 and TRBJ2-7; a possible D gene is TRBD1 (6 bases). This CDR3 has 16 amino acids. Trimming removed 0 bases at V and 0 bases at J, with 13 bases between. Germline-derived CDR1 and CDR2 are SGDLS and YYNGEE. CDR3 region: CASSVEDRPSSYEQYF. CDR3 nucleotide sequence: TGTGCCAGCAGCGTAGAGGACAGACCGAGCTCCTACGAGCAGTACTTC.

This clone has just a few counts. The chain joins TRBV28 to TRBJ1-2; D is uncertain. CDR1 is MDHEN, CDR2 SYDVKM, per germline. The CDR3 length is 17 residues. V lost 1 base to trimming and J lost 3 bases, with 18 bases between them. CDR3 amino acids: CASSLLGGSDQDYGYTF. The DNA of the CDR3 is TGTGCCAGCAGTTTATTGGGAGGGAGCGACCAGGACTATGGCTACACCTTC.

This rearrangement joins TRBV28 to TRBJ2-1; TRBD2 agrees at 8 bases. This CDR3 is 15 amino acids long. Germline trimming cut 2 bases from V and 4 bases from J; bases unmatched to any gene: 4. Germline values: CDR1 MDHEN, CDR2 SYDVKM. Here the CDR3 DNA reads TGTGCCAGCAGTTTAAGGCGGGGGGCTTACAATGAGCAGTTCTTC. It translates to CASSLRRGAYNEQFF.

The chain joins TRBV7-3 to TRBJ2-1; 9 nucleotides agree with TRBD1. This CDR3 region has 20 residues. In germline, CDR1 is SGHTA, CDR2 FQGTGA. J was trimmed by 7 bases and V by 1 base; bases with no gene match: 20. CDR3 bases: TGTGCCAGCAGCTTAAGGGCTTTGGCCGGAGACAGGGGGTTGCGGAATGAGCAGTTCTTC. Amino acids: CASSLRALAGDRGLRNEQFF.

The rearrangement joins TRBV6-5 to TRBJ2-1; possibly TRBD2 for D (5 bases). Per the germline V gene, CDR1 is MNHEY and CDR2 is SVGAGI. The CDR3 consists of 16 residues. V lost 2 bases, J lost 3 bases, and 14 bases lay in between. DNA of the CDR3: TGTGCCAGCAGTTACCTGCCGGGGTCGGGCTACAATGAGCAGTTCTTC. Protein product: CASSYLPGSGYNEQFF.

This chain joins TRBV5-1 and TRBJ1-4; D not resolved. The CDR3 loop spans 14 amino acids. V was pared by 3 bases and J by 5 bases, with 11 bases between. The germline V gene has CDR1 SGHRS and CDR2 YFSETQ. As DNA, the CDR3 is TGCGCCAGCAGCTCCGACCCCACAAATGAAAAACTGTTTTTT. Translated, it gives CASSSDPTNEKLFF.

The chain is built from TRBV9 and TRBJ2-1, with TRBD2 as a possible D gene (5 bases). This CDR3 contains 15 residues. The V gene's germline CDR1 is SGDLS and CDR2 YYNGEE. Trimming cost V 2 bases and J 2 bases, with 11 bases left between them. The chain's CDR3 is CASSVGPGAYNEQFF. The CDR3 coding sequence is TGTGCCAGCAGCGTCGGACCCGGGGCCTACAATGAGCAGTTCTTC.

The chain joins TRBV10-3 to TRBJ2-3, with 8 positions matching TRBD1. V shed 11 bases and J 1 base; nucleotides not matched to a gene: 11. Per the germline V gene, CDR1 is ENHRY and CDR2 is SYGVKD. The CDR3 covers 15 residues. The CDR3 region is CAAADRGIGTDTQYF. CDR3 nucleotides: TGTGCCGCGGCCGACAGGGGAATCGGCACAGATACGCAGTATTTT.

The CDR3 loop reads CASSNNRVTTFQYF. CDR3 coding DNA: TGTGCCAGCAGCAACAACAGGGTTACCACCTTTCAGTACTTC. This sequence joins TRBV11-1 and TRBJ2-4, with D possibly matching TRBD1 (6 bases). This CDR3 has 14 residues. Trimming removed 5 bases from V and 11 bases from J, with 19 bases in between. In germline, CDR1 is SGHAT, CDR2 FQDESV (reference sequence).

The chain links TRBV5-1 to TRBJ2-7; the match to TRBD1 covers 10 bases. The CDR3 totals 15 residues. Germline-derived CDR1 and CDR2 are SGHRS and YFSETQ. V dropped 0 bases and J dropped 4; count of bases not matched to a gene: 4. CDR3 in DNA: TGCGCCAGCAGCTTGGGACAGGGGGCGAGGTACGAGCAGTACTTC. Its translation: CASSLGQGARYEQYF.